This T cell receptor beta chain was captured in a study of cytomegalovirus exposure and HLA in healthy donors. Points from the study as a whole: Cytomegalovirus status was reportedly diagnosed by the classifier with high sensitivity and specificity. Subsequent analysis revealed that first-cohort TCR clusters tended to co-occur in the roughly 120 validation repertoires. Most TCRs appeared rarely, but some public TCRs recurred in many donors. The authors listed some 160 TCR beta chains as cytomegalovirus-associated.

Notes on this clone: The antigen is unknown.

The method was immunoSEQ multiplex PCR; TCRdb's version includes in-frame clones alone and lacks a portion of them. Among 130,000 or so clones listed, roughly nine tenths were seen once. The CDR3 consists of 14 residues. Germline V gene sequence: CDR1 SNHLY, CDR2 FYNNEI. Trimming took 6 bases from V and 6 from J, leaving 17 bases between them. The sample taken for sequencing was PBMCs. The rearrangement joins TRBV2 to TRBJ1-2, with a possible D match to TRBD1 (5 bases). The receptor was derived from a man aged 25 to 40 in good health and CMV-seronegative. CDR3 coding DNA: TGTGCCAGCAGCCCCCAGACGGCGGGGGATGGCTACACCTTC. The encoded protein is CASSPQTAGDGYTF.